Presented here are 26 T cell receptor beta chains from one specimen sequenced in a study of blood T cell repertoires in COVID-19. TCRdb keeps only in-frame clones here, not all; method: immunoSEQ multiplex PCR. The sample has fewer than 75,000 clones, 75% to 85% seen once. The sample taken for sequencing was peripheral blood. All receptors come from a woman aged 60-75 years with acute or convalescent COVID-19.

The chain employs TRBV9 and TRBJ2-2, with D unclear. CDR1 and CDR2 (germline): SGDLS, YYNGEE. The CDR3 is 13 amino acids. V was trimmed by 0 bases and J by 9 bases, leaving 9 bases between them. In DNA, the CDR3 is TGTGCCAGCAGCGTAGCTAATAACCGGGAGCTGTTTTTT. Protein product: CASSVANNRELFF.

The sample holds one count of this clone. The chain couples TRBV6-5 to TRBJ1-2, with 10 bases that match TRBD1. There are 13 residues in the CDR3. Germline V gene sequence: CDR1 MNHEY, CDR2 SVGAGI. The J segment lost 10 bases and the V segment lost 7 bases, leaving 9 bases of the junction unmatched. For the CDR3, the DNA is TGTGCCAGCACTCTCCGCGGGACAGGGGACTACACCTTC. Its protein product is CASTLRGTGDYTF.

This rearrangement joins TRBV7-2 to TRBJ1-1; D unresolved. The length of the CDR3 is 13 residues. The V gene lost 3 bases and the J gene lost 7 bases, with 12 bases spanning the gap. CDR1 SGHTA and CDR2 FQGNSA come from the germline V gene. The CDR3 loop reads CASSFAELSEAFF. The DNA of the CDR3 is TGTGCCAGCAGCTTCGCGGAACTGAGTGAAGCTTTCTTT.

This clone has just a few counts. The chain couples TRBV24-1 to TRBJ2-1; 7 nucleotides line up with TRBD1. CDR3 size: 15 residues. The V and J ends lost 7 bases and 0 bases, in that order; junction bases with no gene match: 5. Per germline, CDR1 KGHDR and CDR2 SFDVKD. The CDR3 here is CATSVGTDSYNEQFF. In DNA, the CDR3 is TGTGCCACCAGCGTTGGGACAGACTCCTACAATGAGCAGTTCTTC.

For the CDR3, the DNA is TGTGCCAGCAGCCTCGGACACATCAATCAGCCCCAGCATTTT. This gives the protein CASSLGHINQPQHF. The rearrangement joins TRBV9 to TRBJ1-5, with D tentatively TRBD1 (5 bases). Germline-derived CDR1 and CDR2 are SGDLS and YYNGEE. Trimming removed 4 bases from V and 3 bases from J, with 11 bases in between. The CDR3 has 14 residues.

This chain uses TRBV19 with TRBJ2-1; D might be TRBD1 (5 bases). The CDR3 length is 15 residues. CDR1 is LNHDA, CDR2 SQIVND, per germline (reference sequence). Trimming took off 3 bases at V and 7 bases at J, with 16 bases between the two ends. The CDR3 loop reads CASSIWQGLENEQFF. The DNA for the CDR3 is TGTGCCAGTAGTATCTGGCAGGGTCTAGAGAATGAGCAGTTCTTC.

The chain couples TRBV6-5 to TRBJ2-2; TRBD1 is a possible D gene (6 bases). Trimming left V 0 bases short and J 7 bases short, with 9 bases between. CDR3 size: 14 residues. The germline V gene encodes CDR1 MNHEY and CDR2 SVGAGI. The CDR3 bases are TGTGCCAGCAGTTACTCCCCCAGGGGCGGGGAGCTGTTTTTT. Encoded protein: CASSYSPRGGELFF.

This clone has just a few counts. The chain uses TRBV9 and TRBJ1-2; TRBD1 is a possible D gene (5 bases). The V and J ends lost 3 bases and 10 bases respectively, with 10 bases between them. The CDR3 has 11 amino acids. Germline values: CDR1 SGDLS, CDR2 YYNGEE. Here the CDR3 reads CASSALGHYTF. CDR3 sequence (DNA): TGTGCCAGCAGCGCCCTAGGACACTACACCTTC.

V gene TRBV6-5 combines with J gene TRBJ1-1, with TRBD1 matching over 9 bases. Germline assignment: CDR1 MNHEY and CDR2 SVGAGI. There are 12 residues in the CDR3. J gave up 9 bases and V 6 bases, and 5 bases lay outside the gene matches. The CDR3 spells CASSFTGGQAFF. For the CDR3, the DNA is TGTGCCAGCAGCTTTACAGGGGGCCAAGCTTTCTTT.

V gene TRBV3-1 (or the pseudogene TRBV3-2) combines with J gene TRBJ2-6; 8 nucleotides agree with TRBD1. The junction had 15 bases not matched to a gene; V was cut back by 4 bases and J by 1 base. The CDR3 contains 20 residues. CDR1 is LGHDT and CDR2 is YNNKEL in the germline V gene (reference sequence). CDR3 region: CASSRQLGTGLGSGANVLTF. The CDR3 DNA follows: TGTGCCAGCAGCCGCCAACTCGGGACAGGTCTGGGATCTGGGGCCAACGTCCTGACTTTC.

The CDR3 loop is CASSPSGGAMTDTQYF. CDR3 coding DNA: TGTGCCAGCAGTCCCAGCGGGGGGGCCATGACAGATACGCAGTATTTT. This chain joins TRBV27 and TRBJ2-3; 10 bases agree with TRBD2. Germline values: CDR1 MNHEY, CDR2 SMNVEV (reference sequence). The length of the CDR3 is 16 residues. Germline trimming cut 5 bases from V and 3 bases from J; bases unmatched to any gene: 8.

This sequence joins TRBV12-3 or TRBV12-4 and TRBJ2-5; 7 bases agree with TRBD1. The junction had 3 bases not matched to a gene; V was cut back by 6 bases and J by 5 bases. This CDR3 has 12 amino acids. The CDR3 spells CASRATGETQYF. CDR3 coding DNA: TGTGCCAGCAGAGCGACAGGGGAGACCCAGTACTTC.

This chain's CDR3 is CASSQDGDTQYF. CDR3 nucleotides: TGCGCCAGCAGCCAAGACGGGGATACGCAGTATTTT. The chain recombines TRBV4-3 with TRBJ2-3; unclear D gene. Between the trimmed V and J ends, which lost 0 bases and 6 bases, there was a span of 4 bases. CDR1 is LGHNA and CDR2 is YSLEER in the germline V gene. The CDR3 is made up of 12 amino acids.

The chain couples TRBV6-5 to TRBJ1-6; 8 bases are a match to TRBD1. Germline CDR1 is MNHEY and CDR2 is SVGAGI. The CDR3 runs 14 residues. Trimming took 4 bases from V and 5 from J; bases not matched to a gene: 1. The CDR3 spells CASSSQGDNSPLHF. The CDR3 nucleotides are TGTGCCAGCAGTTCACAGGGGGATAATTCACCCCTCCACTTT.

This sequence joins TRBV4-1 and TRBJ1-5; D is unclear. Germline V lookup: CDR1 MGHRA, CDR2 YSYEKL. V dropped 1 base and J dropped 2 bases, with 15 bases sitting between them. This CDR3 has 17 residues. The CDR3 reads CASSQVFVSRGNQPQHF. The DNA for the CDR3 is TGCGCCAGCAGCCAAGTATTCGTATCCCGGGGCAATCAGCCCCAGCATTTT.

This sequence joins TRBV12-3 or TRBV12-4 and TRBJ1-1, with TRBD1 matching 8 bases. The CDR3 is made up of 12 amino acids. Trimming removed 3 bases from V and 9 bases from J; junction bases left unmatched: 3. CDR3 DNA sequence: TGTGCCAGCAGTTTTCCCAGGGGGCAAGCTTTCTTT. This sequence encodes CASSFPRGQAFF.

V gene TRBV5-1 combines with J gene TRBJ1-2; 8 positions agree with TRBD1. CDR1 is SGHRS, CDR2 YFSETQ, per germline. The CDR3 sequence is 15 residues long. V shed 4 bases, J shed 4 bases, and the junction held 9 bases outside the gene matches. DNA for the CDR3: TGCGCCAGCAGCGTGGGACAGGCGCTAGGCTATGGCTACACCTTC. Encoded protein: CASSVGQALGYGYTF.

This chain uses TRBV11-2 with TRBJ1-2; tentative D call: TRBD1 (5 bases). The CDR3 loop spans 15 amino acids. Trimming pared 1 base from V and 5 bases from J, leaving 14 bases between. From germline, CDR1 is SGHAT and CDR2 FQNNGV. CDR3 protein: CASSLAQEKGYGYTF. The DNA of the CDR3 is TGTGCCAGCAGCTTAGCCCAGGAAAAGGGGTATGGCTACACCTTC.

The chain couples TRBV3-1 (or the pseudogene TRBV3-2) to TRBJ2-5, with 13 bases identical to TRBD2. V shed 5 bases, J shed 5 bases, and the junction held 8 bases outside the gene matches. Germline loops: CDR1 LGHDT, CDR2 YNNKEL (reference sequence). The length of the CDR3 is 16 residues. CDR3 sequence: CASSYGLAGVRETQYF. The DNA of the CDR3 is TGTGCCAGCAGCTACGGACTAGCGGGGGTTCGGGAGACCCAGTACTTC.

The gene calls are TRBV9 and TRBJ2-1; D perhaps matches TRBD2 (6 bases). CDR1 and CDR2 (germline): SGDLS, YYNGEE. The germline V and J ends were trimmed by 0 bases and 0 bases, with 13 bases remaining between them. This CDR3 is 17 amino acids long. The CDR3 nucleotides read TGTGCCAGCAGCGTAGCCGGGGGATATGACTCCTACAATGAGCAGTTCTTC. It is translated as CASSVAGGYDSYNEQFF.

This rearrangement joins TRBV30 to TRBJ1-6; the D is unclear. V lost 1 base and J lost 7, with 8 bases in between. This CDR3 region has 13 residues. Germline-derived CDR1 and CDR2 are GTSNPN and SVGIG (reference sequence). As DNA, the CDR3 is TGTGCCTGGAGTGGGTACAGCAATTCACCCCTCCACTTT. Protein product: CAWSGYSNSPLHF.

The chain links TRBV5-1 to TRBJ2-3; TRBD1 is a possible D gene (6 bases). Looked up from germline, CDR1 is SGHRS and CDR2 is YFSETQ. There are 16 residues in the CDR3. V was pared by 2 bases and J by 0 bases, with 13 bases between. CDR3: CASSFAPGQSTDTQYF. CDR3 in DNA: TGCGCCAGCAGCTTCGCCCCGGGACAAAGCACAGATACGCAGTATTTT.

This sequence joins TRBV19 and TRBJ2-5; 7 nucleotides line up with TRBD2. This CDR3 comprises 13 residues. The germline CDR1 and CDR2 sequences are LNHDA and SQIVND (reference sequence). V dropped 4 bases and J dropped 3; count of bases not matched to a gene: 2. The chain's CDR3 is CASSTGLKETQYF. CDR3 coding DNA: TGTGCCAGTAGTACGGGACTAAAAGAGACCCAGTACTTC.

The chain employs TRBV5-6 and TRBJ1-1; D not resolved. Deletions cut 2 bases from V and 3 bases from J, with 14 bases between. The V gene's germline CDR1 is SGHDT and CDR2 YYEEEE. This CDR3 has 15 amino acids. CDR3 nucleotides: TGTGCCAGCAGCTTCCGACACAGCTATGACACTGAAGCTTTCTTT. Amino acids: CASSFRHSYDTEAFF.

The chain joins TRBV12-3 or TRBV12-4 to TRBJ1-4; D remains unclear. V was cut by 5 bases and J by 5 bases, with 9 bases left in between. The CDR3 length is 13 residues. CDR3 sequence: CASSLQENEKLFF. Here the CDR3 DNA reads TGTGCCAGCAGTCTTCAGGAAAATGAAAAACTGTTTTTT.

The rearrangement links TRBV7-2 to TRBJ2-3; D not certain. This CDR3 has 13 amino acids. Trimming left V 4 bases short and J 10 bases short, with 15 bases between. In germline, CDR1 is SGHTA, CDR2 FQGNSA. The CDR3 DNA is TGTGCCAGCAGCTCCTCACATGATCTTCCGCAGTATTTT. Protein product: CASSSSHDLPQYF.